This T cell receptor (beta chain) was documented in a study of shared clonotypes between healthy human individuals. Deep was the level used in running the assay. The genomic DNA of each subset was split evenly across several immunoSEQ plates. The protocol was immunoSEQ multiplex PCR, while the TCRdb copy is restricted to in-frame clones and leaves out a portion. Of 2 million to 3 million clones listed, approximately 94% were seen once; the top ten hold over 0.12%. Trimming took 6 bases from V and 5 from J, leaving 10 bases between them. Germline V gives CDR1 SNHLY, CDR2 FYNNEI. This CDR3 contains 12 residues. Concerning this clone: The same CDR3 arises from other DNA sequences in this sample as well.

The chain employs TRBV2 and TRBJ1-2; D remains unclear. Sequenced sample: naive CD4+ T cells sorted from blood. Stated subset: CD45RA+ positively selected. This receptor was identified in a man younger than 30 in good health. CDR3 in amino acids: CASRVGQYGYTF. CDR3 coding DNA: TGTGCCAGCAGGGTGGGCCAGTATGGCTACACCTTC.